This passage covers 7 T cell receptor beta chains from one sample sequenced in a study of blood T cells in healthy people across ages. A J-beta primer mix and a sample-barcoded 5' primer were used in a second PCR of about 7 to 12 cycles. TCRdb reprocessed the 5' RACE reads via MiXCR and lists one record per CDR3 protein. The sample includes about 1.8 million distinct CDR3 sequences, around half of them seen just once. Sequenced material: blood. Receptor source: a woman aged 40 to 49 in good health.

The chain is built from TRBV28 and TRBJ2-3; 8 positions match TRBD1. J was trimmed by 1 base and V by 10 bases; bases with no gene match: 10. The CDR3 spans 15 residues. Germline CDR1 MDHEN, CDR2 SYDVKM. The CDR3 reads CATLSGGAGTDTQYF. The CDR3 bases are TGTGCCACCCTCTCAGGGGGCGCAGGCACAGATACGCAGTATTTT. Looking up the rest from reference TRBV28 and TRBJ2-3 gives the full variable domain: DVKVTQSSRYLVKRTGEKVFLECVQDMDHENMFWYRQDPGLGLRLIYFSYDVKMKEKGDIPEGYSVSREKKERFSLILESASTNQTSMYLCATLSGGAGTDTQYFGPGTRLTVL.

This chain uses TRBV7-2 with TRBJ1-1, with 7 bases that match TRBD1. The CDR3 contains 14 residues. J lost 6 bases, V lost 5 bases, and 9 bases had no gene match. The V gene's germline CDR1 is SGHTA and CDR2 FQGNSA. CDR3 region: CASSPGQKPAEAFF. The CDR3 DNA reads TGTGCCAGCAGCCCGGGACAGAAACCCGCTGAAGCTTTCTTT.

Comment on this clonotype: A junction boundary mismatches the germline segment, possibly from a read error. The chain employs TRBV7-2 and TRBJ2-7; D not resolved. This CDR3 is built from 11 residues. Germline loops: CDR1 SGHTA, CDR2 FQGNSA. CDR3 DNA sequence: TGTGCCGGCAGCTTAACGGTCGAGCAGTACTTC. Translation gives CAGSLTVEQYF.

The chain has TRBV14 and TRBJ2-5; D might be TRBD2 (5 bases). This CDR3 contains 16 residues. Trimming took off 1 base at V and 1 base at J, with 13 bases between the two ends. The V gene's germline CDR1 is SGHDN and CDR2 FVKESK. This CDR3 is CASSQVRGLRQETQYF. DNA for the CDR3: TGTGCCAGCAGCCAAGTTCGTGGACTTCGCCAAGAGACCCAGTACTTC.

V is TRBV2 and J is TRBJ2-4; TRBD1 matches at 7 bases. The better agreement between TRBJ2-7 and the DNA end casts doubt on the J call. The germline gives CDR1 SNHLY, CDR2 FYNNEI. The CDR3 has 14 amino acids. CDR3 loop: CASSPKDRIYEQYF. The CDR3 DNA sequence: TGTGCCAGCAGCCCAAAGGACAGGATCTACGAGCAGTACTTC.

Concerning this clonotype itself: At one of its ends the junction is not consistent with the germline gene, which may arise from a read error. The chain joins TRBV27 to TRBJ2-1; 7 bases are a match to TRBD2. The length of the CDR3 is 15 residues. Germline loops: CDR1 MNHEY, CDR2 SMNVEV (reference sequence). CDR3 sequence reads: CTSSSRDYRSDEQFF. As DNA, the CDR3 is TGTACCAGCAGTTCCCGGGACTACCGATCGGATGAGCAGTTCTTC.

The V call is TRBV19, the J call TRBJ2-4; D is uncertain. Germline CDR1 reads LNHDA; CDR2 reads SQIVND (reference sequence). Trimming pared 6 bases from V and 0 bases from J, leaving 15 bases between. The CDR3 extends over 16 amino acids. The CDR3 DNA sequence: TGTGCCAGTAGCCTAGACTCGGTCTTAGCCAAAAACATTCAGTACTTC. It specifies CASSLDSVLAKNIQYF.